The entry that follows covers one T cell receptor (beta chain) sequence. The target antigen is unknown. TCRdb reprocessed the RT-PCR reads with MiXCR, giving one entry per CDR3 protein. Among 600,000 to 850,000 distinct CDR3 sequences listed, roughly 15% were seen once. The record originates from a study of response to subunit inactivated influenza vaccine. Findings of the study overall: Each seasonal influenza vaccination, the authors suggested, recruits few new T cells.

Sequencing was performed on PBMCs from blood, taken 14 to 15 days before vaccination. This TCR was recovered from a man in his fifties who received an inactivated influenza vaccine.

In DNA, the CDR3 is TGTGCCAGCAGCTTGCGGCAGGTCCCCGCTGAAGCTTTCTTT. Its translation is CASSLRQVPAEAFF. The rearrangement uses TRBV5-5 and TRBJ1-1; D unresolved. The ends were cut back, 1 base at V and 6 bases at J, with 13 bases in the middle. Germline CDR1 reads SGHKS; CDR2 reads YYEKEE (reference sequence). This CDR3 is built from 14 residues.